This entry lists 28 T cell receptor beta chains sequenced from one sample in a study of OX40 agonist ivuxolimab in advanced cancers. Measured with immunoSEQ multiplex PCR; TCRdb has only the in-frame clones, and not every one. This repertoire shows roughly 42,000 clones, approximately 86% found once; its top ten account for more than 12%. This material consisted of CD4+ or CD8+ T cells sorted from blood, taken in a trial of the OX40 agonist ivuxolimab. Source of these receptors: an adult with an advanced solid tumor such as melanoma, head and neck, liver or kidney cancer.

The chain couples TRBV4-1 to TRBJ2-1; D uncertain. V was clipped by 0 bases and J by 4 bases, with 4 bases between them. CDR1 is MGHRA and CDR2 is YSYEKL in the germline V gene. The CDR3 has 13 amino acids. The CDR3 DNA sequence: TGCGCCAGCAGCCAAGACTTTTACAATGAGCAGTTCTTC. Translated, it gives CASSQDFYNEQFF.

The chain has TRBV15 and TRBJ2-3; no firm D call. Germline V CDR1 and CDR2: LNHNV, YYDKDF (reference sequence). The CDR3 runs 17 residues. V lost 4 bases and J 1 base, leaving 18 bases between the germline ends. The CDR3 bases are TGTGCCACCAGCAACAACCAGTTTCTAGGCGGCACAGATACGCAGTATTTT. Translated: CATSNNQFLGGTDTQYF. Full variable domain (outside the CDR3, taken from reference TRBV15 and TRBJ2-3): DAMVIQNPRYQVTQFGKPVTLSCSQTLNHNVMYWYQQKSSQAPKLLFHYYDKDFNNEADTPDNFQSRRPNTSFCFLDIRSPGLGDTAMYLCATSNNQFLGGTDTQYFGPGTRLTVL.

The chain carries TRBV9 and TRBJ2-2, with a weak D call TRBD2 (5 bases). Germline CDR1 and CDR2: SGDLS and YYNGEE. V was clipped by 0 bases and J by 1 base, with 10 bases between them. The CDR3 extends over 16 amino acids. The CDR3 sequence: CASSVDGRVNTGELFF. The CDR3 DNA reads TGTGCCAGCAGCGTAGACGGGCGGGTGAACACCGGGGAGCTGTTTTTT. The full variable domain, rest sourced from reference TRBV9 and TRBJ2-2, is DSGVTQTPKHLITATGQRVTLRCSPRSGDLSVYWYQQSLDQGLQFLIQYYNGEERAKGNILERFSAQQFPDLHSELNLSSLELGDSALYFCASSVDGRVNTGELFFGEGSRLTVL.

The genes are TRBV2 and TRBJ1-1, with 7 bases identical to TRBD1. The CDR3 has 14 amino acids. CDR1 and CDR2 from the germline V gene are SNHLY and FYNNEI. The V segment lost 6 bases and the J segment 1 base; nucleotides outside the gene matches: 5. CDR3 sequence (DNA): TGTGCCAGCAGGGCGCGGACAGGGAACACTGAAGCTTTCTTT. Protein sequence: CASRARTGNTEAFF. The full variable domain, in which reference TRBV2 and TRBJ1-1 provide the parts outside the CDR3, is EPEVTQTPSHQVTQMGQEVILRCVPISNHLYFYWYRQILGQKVEFLVSFYNNEISEKSEIFDDQFSVERPDGSNFTLKIRSTKLEDSAMYFCASRARTGNTEAFFGQGTRLTVV.

This chain links TRBV6-5 with TRBJ2-7; D unclear. The length of the CDR3 is 13 residues. The germline V gene encodes CDR1 MNHEY and CDR2 SVGAGI. The ends were cut back, 5 bases at V and 4 bases at J, with 12 bases in the middle. The CDR3 reads CASSEILGYEQYF. The CDR3 coding sequence is TGTGCCAGCAGTGAAATTTTGGGGTACGAGCAGTACTTC.

This clone was found once. The chain uses TRBV7-9 and TRBJ1-3; no definite D call. The CDR3 length is 14 residues. Deletions cut 5 bases from V and 0 bases from J, with 8 bases between. Germline values: CDR1 SEHNR, CDR2 FQNEAQ (reference sequence). The DNA for the CDR3 is TGTGCCAGCAGCCACCCGGACTCTGGAAACACCATATATTTT. This codes for CASSHPDSGNTIYF.

The chain joins TRBV4-1 to TRBJ2-1, with D unresolved. CDR3 length equals 16 residues. Trimming pared 0 bases from V and 4 bases from J, leaving 13 bases between. Germline lookup yields CDR1 MGHRA and CDR2 YSYEKL. CDR3 residues: CASSQDRATTYNEQFF. DNA for the CDR3: TGCGCCAGCAGCCAAGATCGAGCTACCACATACAATGAGCAGTTCTTC.

The V call is TRBV29-1, the J call TRBJ2-7; TRBD2 is a possible D gene (6 bases). This CDR3 spans 13 amino acids. V dropped 3 bases and J dropped 4 bases, with 13 bases sitting between them. CDR1 is SQVTM and CDR2 is ANQGSEA in the germline V gene. The CDR3 region has the DNA TGCAGCGTTGAGGCTAGCGAAGGGTACGAGCAGTACTTC. Amino acid sequence: CSVEASEGYEQYF.

The gene calls are TRBV28 and TRBJ2-7; the match to TRBD2 covers 9 bases. V shed 4 bases and J 6 bases; nucleotides not matched to a gene: 10. The length of the CDR3 is 15 residues. Germline values: CDR1 MDHEN, CDR2 SYDVKM. CDR3 loop: CASSSPRAGGIEQYF. DNA for the CDR3: TGTGCCAGCAGTTCCCCCCGCGCGGGAGGGATCGAGCAGTACTTC.

The gene calls are TRBV4-1 and TRBJ1-5; no clear D. The CDR3 contains 15 residues. Looked up from germline, CDR1 is MGHRA and CDR2 is YSYEKL. V was clipped by 4 bases and J by 0 bases, with 10 bases between them. CDR3 DNA: TGCGCCAGCAGCCTTGATCCCTATAGCAATCAGCCCCAGCATTTT. The encoded protein is CASSLDPYSNQPQHF.

This clone was detected only once. V and J are TRBV9 and TRBJ1-3; perhaps TRBD1 as D (6 bases). The CDR3 runs to 14 residues. V shed 4 bases and J shed 1 base, with 9 bases lying between them. From germline, CDR1 is SGDLS and CDR2 YYNGEE. The CDR3 DNA reads TGTGCCAGCAGCCTAGGGGGGTCTGGAAACACCATATATTTT. Protein product: CASSLGGSGNTIYF.

The gene calls are TRBV6-5 and TRBJ1-1; D not certain. The CDR3 runs to 14 residues. Germline V gene lookup returns CDR1 MNHEY and CDR2 SVGAGI. Deletions cut 2 bases from V and 3 bases from J, with 10 bases between. The CDR3 loop is CASSYEGIYTEAFF. The CDR3 DNA sequence: TGTGCCAGCAGTTACGAGGGAATATACACTGAAGCTTTCTTT.

The rearrangement links TRBV5-5 to TRBJ2-7, with 9 bases aligning to TRBD2. Germline V lookup: CDR1 SGHKS, CDR2 YYEKEE (reference sequence). CDR3 size: 14 residues. V was clipped by 2 bases and J by 3 bases; unmatched bases: 3. The CDR3 spells CASSFQREVYEQYF. CDR3 in DNA: TGTGCCAGCAGCTTCCAGCGGGAGGTCTACGAGCAGTACTTC.

By share of the sample, this clone is medium-sized. This chain links TRBV7-2 with TRBJ2-1; TRBD2 might be the D (6 bases). Trimming pared 1 base from V and 6 bases from J, leaving 13 bases between. The CDR3 length is 15 residues. The germline gives CDR1 SGHTA, CDR2 FQGNSA. The CDR3 region is CASSLGPDSGNEQFF. Here the CDR3 DNA reads TGTGCCAGCAGCTTAGGGCCGGATAGCGGCAATGAGCAGTTCTTC.

The chain recombines TRBV6-5 with TRBJ1-6; no firm D call. Trimming took 2 bases from V and 11 from J, leaving 16 bases between them. This CDR3 contains 15 residues. The V gene's germline CDR1 is MNHEY and CDR2 SVGAGI. The chain's CDR3 is CASSYREEWYAPLHF. The DNA of the CDR3 is TGTGCCAGCAGTTACAGGGAGGAATGGTATGCACCCCTCCACTTT.

The genes are TRBV5-4 and TRBJ2-2; D not certain. Trimming shortened V by 4 bases and J by 0 bases, and 7 bases separated the two germline ends. From germline, CDR1 is SGHNT and CDR2 YYREEE (reference sequence). This CDR3 region has 14 residues. DNA for the CDR3: TGTGCCAGCAGCCACTGGGCGAACACCGGGGAGCTGTTTTTT. This gives the protein CASSHWANTGELFF.

This clone has just a few counts. The V gene is TRBV7-8, the J gene TRBJ1-1; possibly TRBD1 for D (6 bases). From germline, CDR1 is SGHVS and CDR2 FQNEAQ. The CDR3 is made up of 13 amino acids. V was clipped by 4 bases and J by 5 bases, with 11 bases between them. The CDR3 sequence is CASSSGAGTEAFF. The CDR3 DNA reads TGTGCCAGCAGCTCAGGGGCGGGGACTGAAGCTTTCTTT.

The rearrangement uses TRBV2 and TRBJ2-3, with TRBD2 matching 13 bases. Germline values: CDR1 SNHLY, CDR2 FYNNEI. After removal of 2 bases from V and 4 bases from J, the junction contained 3 bases not matched to a gene. The CDR3 sequence is 16 residues long. DNA for the CDR3: TGTGCCAGCAGTGAAACTAGCGGGGGGGCCTCAGATACGCAGTATTTT. Protein sequence: CASSETSGGASDTQYF.

The table lists this clone with a count of one. For the CDR3, the DNA is TGTGCCAGCAGCTCCTTAGCCTCCAGCGAGCAGTACTTC. Protein: CASSSLASSEQYF. V and J are TRBV9 and TRBJ2-7, with no clear D. Germline V gene data show CDR1 as SGDLS and CDR2 as YYNGEE. The CDR3 totals 13 residues. V gave up 4 bases and J gave up 6 bases, with 14 bases separating them.

The chain links TRBV19 to TRBJ1-2; no firm D call. The CDR3 runs to 17 residues. The V gene's germline CDR1 is LNHDA and CDR2 SQIVND (reference sequence). V was cut by 0 bases and J by 0 bases, with 14 bases left in between. CDR3: CASSIDQFGRANYGYTF. The CDR3 coding sequence is TGTGCCAGTAGTATAGACCAATTCGGAAGAGCTAACTATGGCTACACCTTC. Together with reference TRBV19 and TRBJ1-2, the CDR3 gives the full variable domain: DGGITQSPKYLFRKEGQNVTLSCEQNLNHDAMYWYRQDPGQGLRLIYYSQIVNDFQKGDIAEGYSVSREKKESFPLTVTSAQKNPTAFYLCASSIDQFGRANYGYTFGSGTRLTVV.

The V call is TRBV29-1, the J call TRBJ2-1, with no clear D. CDR1 SQVTM and CDR2 ANQGSEA come from the germline V gene. Trimming stripped 1 base from V and 6 bases from J, with 7 bases between. The CDR3 extends over 12 amino acids. CDR3 bases: TGCAGCGTTGAAGTCCTGGGCAATGAGCAGTTCTTC. It specifies CSVEVLGNEQFF.

This chain uses TRBV7-6 with TRBJ2-1; D might be TRBD1 or TRBD2, each matching 5 bases. This CDR3 spans 16 amino acids. The germline gives CDR1 SGHVS, CDR2 FNYEAQ. Trimming took 5 bases from V and 8 from J, leaving 22 bases between them. The CDR3, as DNA: TGTGCCAGCAGCGAATACCCGGGACCCAGGGTGGATGAGCAGTTCTTC. This gives the protein CASSEYPGPRVDEQFF.

V is TRBV15 and J is TRBJ1-5; a weak D match, TRBD1 (5 bases). The germline V gene encodes CDR1 LNHNV and CDR2 YYDKDF (reference sequence). Deletions cut 0 bases from V and 1 base from J, with 13 bases between. The CDR3 sequence is 17 residues long. CDR3 sequence reads: CATSRDRRTNSNQPQHF. The CDR3 nucleotides are TGTGCCACCAGCAGAGATCGTCGGACAAACAGCAATCAGCCCCAGCATTTT.

The V and J genes are TRBV19 and TRBJ1-4, with a weak D call TRBD1 (6 bases). CDR1 and CDR2 (germline): LNHDA, SQIVND (reference sequence). This CDR3 region has 14 residues. V lost 6 bases to trimming and J lost 8 bases, with 16 bases between them. CDR3 sequence (DNA): TGTGCCAGTAGGACCGGGACATTTGCCGAAAAACTGTTTTTT. Protein sequence: CASRTGTFAEKLFF.

The chain employs TRBV27 and TRBJ2-1; 10 bases are a match to TRBD2. Germline-derived CDR1 and CDR2 are MNHEY and SMNVEV (reference sequence). With 5 bases clipped from V and 9 bases from J, the junction kept 16 bases outside the gene matches. The CDR3 is 17 amino acids. The CDR3 sequence: CASSPSVGLAGESEQFF. The CDR3 DNA reads as TGTGCCAGCAGTCCATCCGTAGGTCTAGCGGGAGAGAGTGAGCAGTTCTTC.

J is TRBJ2-2 and V is TRBV4-1, with D hard to call. CDR1 MGHRA and CDR2 YSYEKL come from the germline V gene. V was shortened by 1 base and J by 6 bases, with 3 bases between the two germline ends. The CDR3 runs 12 residues. This chain's CDR3 is CASSQAPGELFF. The CDR3 DNA follows: TGCGCCAGCAGCCAAGCGCCCGGGGAGCTGTTTTTT.

V is TRBV5-1 and J is TRBJ2-1; TRBD2 agrees at 7 bases. The CDR3 is 16 residues long. Trimming removed 4 bases from V and 7 bases from J; junction bases left unmatched: 14. In germline, CDR1 is SGHRS, CDR2 YFSETQ. This CDR3 reads CASSDPSGPSWNEQFF. The CDR3 nucleotides read TGCGCCAGCAGCGACCCTAGCGGCCCATCATGGAATGAGCAGTTCTTC.

The V gene is TRBV27, the J gene TRBJ2-1; perhaps TRBD2 as D (7 bases). The CDR3 extends over 13 amino acids. Per germline, CDR1 MNHEY and CDR2 SMNVEV (reference sequence). V was trimmed by 8 bases and J by 10 bases, leaving 18 bases between them. The CDR3 DNA sequence: TGTGCCAGCTCTCTGTGGGGGGGCAGAGAGCAGTTCTTC. It specifies CASSLWGGREQFF.